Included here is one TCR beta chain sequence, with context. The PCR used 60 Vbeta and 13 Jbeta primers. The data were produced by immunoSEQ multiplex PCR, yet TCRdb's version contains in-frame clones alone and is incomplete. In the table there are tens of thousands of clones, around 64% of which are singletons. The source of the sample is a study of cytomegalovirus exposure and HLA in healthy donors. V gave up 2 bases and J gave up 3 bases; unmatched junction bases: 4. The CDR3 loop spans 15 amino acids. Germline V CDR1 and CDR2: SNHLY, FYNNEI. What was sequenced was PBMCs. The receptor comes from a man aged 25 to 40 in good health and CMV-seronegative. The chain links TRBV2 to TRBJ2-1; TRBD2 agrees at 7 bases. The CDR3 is CASSELRGSYNEQFF. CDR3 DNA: TGTGCCAGCAGTGAACTTCGCGGGAGCTACAATGAGCAGTTCTTC.